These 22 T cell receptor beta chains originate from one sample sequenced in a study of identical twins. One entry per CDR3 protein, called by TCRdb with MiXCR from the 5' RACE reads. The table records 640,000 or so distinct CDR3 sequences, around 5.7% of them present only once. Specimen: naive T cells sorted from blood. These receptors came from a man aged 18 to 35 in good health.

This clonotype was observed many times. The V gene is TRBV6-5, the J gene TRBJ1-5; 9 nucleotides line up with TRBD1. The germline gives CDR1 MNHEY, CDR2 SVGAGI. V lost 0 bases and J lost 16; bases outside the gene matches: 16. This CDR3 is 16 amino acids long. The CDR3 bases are TGTGCCAGCAGTTACTCACAGGGGGCTTTGTATCAGCTTCATCATTTT. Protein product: CASSYSQGALYQLHHF.

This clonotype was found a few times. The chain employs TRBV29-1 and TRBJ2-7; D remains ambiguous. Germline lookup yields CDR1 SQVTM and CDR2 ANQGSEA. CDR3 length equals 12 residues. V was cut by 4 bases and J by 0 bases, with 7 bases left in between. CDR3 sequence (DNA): TGCAGCGTTGGGGCGGACTCCTACGAGCAGTACTTC. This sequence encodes CSVGADSYEQYF.

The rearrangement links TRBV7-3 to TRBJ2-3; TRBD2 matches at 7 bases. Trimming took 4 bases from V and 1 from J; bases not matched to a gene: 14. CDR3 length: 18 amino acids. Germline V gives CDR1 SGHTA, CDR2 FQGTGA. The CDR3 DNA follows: TGTGCCAGCAGCTCTTCTAGCGGAGGGGTAGCCCGCACAGATACGCAGTATTTT. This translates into CASSSSSGGVARTDTQYF.

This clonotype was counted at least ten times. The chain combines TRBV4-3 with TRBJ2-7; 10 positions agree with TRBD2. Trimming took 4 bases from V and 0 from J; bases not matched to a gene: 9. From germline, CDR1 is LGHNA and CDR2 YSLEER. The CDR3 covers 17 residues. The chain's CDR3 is CASSRIGLAEPSYEQYF. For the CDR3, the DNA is TGCGCCAGCAGCCGGATTGGACTAGCGGAACCCTCCTACGAGCAGTACTTC.

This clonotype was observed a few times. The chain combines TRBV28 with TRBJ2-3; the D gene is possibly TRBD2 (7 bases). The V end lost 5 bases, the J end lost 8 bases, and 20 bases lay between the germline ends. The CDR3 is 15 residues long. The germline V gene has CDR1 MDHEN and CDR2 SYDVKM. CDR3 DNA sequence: TGTGCCAGCAGTACGACAGCGGGGACACATTCTACGCAGTATTTT. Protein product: CASSTTAGTHSTQYF. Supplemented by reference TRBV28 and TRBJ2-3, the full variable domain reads DVKVTQSSRYLVKRTGEKVFLECVQDMDHENMFWYRQDPGLGLRLIYFSYDVKMKEKGDIPEGYSVSREKKERFSLILESASTNQTSMYLCASSTTAGTHSTQYFGPGTRLTVL.

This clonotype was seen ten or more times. As DNA, the CDR3 is TGCGCCAGCAGCGCAAATAGCGGAGCAGTATACAATGAGCAGTTCTTC. This gives the protein CASSANSGAVYNEQFF. The chain joins TRBV5-1 to TRBJ2-1; D is possibly TRBD2 (6 bases). The CDR3 consists of 16 residues. Per germline, CDR1 SGHRS and CDR2 YFSETQ. Trimming removed 4 bases at V and 4 bases at J, with 18 bases between.

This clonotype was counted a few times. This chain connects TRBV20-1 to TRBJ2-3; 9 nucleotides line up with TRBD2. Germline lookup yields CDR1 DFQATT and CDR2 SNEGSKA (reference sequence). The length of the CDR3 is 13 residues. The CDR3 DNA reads TGCAGGCCCCAGGGTAGCGGGAGAGATACGCAGTATTTT. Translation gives CRPQGSGRDTQYF.

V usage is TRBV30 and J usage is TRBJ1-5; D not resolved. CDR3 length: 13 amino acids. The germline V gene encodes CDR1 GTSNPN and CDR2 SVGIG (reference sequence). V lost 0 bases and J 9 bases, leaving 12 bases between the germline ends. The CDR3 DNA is TGTGCCTGGAGTGTACGCCTCGGAGGGCCCCAGCATTTT. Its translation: CAWSVRLGGPQHF. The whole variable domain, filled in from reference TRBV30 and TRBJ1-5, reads SQTIHQWPATLVQPVGSPLSLECTVEGTSNPNLYWYRQAAGRGLQLLFYSVGIGQISSEVPQNLSASRPQDRQFILSSKKLLLSDSGFYLCAWSVRLGGPQHFGDGTRLSIL.

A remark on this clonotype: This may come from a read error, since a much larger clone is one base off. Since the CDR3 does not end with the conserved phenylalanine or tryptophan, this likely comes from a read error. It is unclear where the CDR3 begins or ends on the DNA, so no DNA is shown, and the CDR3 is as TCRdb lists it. CDR3 in amino acids: CASSESVQVFYV. The chain links TRBV10-2 to TRBJ2-1; TRBD1 reflects the table's D call only, with no check against the DNA. Germline CDR1 reads WSHSY; CDR2 reads SAAADI. The CDR3 has 12 residues if both end residues are counted.

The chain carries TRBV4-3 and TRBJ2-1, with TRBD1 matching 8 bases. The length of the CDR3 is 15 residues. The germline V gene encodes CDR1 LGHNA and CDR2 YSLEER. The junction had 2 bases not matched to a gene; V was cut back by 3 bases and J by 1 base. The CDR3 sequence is CASSQDRESYNEQFF. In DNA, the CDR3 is TGCGCCAGCAGCCAGGACAGGGAGTCCTACAATGAGCAGTTCTTC.

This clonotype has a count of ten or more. For the CDR3, the DNA is TGTGCCAGCACCAGGGGTAGCAATCAGCCCCAGCATTTT. Its translation is CASTRGSNQPQHF. This chain connects TRBV6-1 to TRBJ1-5; D possibly corresponds to TRBD1 (6 bases). The CDR3 has 13 amino acids. V was clipped by 7 bases and J by 0 bases, with 7 bases between them. Germline V lookup: CDR1 MNHNS, CDR2 SASEGT.

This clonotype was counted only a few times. CDR3 sequence reads: CASRRQGRETQYF. The DNA of the CDR3 is TGTGCCAGCAGGCGCCAGGGGCGAGAGACCCAGTACTTC. This chain uses TRBV6-2 or TRBV6-3 with TRBJ2-5; maybe TRBD1 (6 bases). V lost 6 bases, J lost 4 bases, and 12 bases lay in between. The CDR3 loop spans 13 amino acids. Germline-derived CDR1 and CDR2 are MNHEY and SVGEGT.

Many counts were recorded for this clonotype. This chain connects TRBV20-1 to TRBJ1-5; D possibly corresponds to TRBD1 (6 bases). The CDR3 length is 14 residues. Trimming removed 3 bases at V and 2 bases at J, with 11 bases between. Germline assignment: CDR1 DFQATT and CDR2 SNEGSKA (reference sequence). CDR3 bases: TGCAGTGCTAGTCTACAGGGTGGCAATCAGCCCCAGCATTTT. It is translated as CSASLQGGNQPQHF.

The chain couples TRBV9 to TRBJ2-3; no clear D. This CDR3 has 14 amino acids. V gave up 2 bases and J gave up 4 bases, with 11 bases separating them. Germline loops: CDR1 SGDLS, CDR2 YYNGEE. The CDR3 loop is CASSVSPGADTQYF. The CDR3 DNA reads TGTGCCAGCAGCGTTAGCCCGGGCGCAGATACGCAGTATTTT.

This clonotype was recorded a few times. The CDR3 nucleotides read TGTGCCAGCAGGAAAAACAGGAACACCGGGGAGCTGTTTTTT. Residues: CASRKNRNTGELFF. The chain couples TRBV2 to TRBJ2-2, with D uncertain. The CDR3 sequence is 14 residues long. V was trimmed by 6 bases and J by 1 base, leaving 9 bases between them. The germline V gene has CDR1 SNHLY and CDR2 FYNNEI.

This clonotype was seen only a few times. CDR3 in amino acids: CASRVAGGANEQFF. The CDR3 region has the DNA TGTGCCAGCAGGGTAGCGGGAGGTGCAAATGAGCAGTTCTTC. The rearrangement joins TRBV28 to TRBJ2-1, with 10 nucleotides matching TRBD2. CDR3 length: 14 residues. V lost 6 bases and J lost 7; bases outside the gene matches: 6. Germline-derived CDR1 and CDR2 are MDHEN and SYDVKM.

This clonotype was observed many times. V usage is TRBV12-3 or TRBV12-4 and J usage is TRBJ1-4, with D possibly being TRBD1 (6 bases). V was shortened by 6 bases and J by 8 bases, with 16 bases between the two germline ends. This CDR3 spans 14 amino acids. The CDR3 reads CASSFGQMGEKLFF. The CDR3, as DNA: TGTGCCAGCAGCTTCGGACAGATGGGGGAAAAACTGTTTTTT.

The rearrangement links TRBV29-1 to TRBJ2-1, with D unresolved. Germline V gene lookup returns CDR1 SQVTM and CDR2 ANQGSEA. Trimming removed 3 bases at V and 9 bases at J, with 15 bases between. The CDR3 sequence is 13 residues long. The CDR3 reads CSVESSAYGEQFF. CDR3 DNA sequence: TGCAGCGTTGAGTCGAGCGCGTACGGTGAGCAGTTCTTC.

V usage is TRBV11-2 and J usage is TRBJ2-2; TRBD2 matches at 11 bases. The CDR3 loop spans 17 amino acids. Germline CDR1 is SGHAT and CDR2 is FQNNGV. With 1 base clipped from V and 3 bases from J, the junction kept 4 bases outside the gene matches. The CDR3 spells CASSLATSGSYTGELFF. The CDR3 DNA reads TGTGCCAGCAGCTTAGCAACTAGCGGGAGTTACACCGGGGAGCTGTTTTTT.

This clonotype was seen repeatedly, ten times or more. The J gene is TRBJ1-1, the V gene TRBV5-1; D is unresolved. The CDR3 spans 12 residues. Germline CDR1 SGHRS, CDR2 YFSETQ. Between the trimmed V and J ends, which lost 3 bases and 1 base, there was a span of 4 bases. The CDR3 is CASSSKNTEAFF. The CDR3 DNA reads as TGCGCCAGCAGCTCCAAGAACACTGAAGCTTTCTTT.

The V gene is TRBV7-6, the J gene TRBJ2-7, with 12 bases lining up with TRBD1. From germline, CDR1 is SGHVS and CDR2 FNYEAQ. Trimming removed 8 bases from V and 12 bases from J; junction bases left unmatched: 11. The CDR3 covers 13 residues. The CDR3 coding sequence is TGTGCCAGCTCCGGGACAGGGGGCGTCAATCGGTACTTC. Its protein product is CASSGTGGVNRYF.

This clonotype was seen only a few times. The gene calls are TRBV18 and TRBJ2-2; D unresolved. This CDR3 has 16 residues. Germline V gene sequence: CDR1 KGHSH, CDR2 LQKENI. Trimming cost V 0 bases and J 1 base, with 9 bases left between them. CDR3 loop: CASSPPVRMNTGELFF. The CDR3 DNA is TGTGCCAGCTCACCACCGGTACGGATGAACACCGGGGAGCTGTTTTTT. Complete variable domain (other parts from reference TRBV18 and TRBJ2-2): NAGVMQNPRHLVRRRGQEARLRCSPMKGHSHVYWYRQLPEEGLKFMVYLQKENIIDESGMPKERFSAEFPKEGPSILRIQQVVRGDSAAYFCASSPPVRMNTGELFFGEGSRLTVL.